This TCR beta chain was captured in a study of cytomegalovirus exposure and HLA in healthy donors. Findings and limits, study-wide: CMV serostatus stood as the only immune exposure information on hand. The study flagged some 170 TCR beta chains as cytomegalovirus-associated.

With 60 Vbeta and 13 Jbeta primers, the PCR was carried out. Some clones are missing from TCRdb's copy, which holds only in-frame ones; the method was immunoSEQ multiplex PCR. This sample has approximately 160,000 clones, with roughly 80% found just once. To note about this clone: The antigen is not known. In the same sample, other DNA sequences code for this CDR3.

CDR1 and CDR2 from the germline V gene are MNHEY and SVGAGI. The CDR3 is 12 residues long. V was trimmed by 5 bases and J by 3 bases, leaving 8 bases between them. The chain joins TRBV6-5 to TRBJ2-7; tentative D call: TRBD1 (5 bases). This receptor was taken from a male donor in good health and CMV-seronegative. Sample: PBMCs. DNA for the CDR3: TGTGCCAGCAGTCTTCAGGGCTACGAGCAGTACTTC. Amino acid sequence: CASSLQGYEQYF.